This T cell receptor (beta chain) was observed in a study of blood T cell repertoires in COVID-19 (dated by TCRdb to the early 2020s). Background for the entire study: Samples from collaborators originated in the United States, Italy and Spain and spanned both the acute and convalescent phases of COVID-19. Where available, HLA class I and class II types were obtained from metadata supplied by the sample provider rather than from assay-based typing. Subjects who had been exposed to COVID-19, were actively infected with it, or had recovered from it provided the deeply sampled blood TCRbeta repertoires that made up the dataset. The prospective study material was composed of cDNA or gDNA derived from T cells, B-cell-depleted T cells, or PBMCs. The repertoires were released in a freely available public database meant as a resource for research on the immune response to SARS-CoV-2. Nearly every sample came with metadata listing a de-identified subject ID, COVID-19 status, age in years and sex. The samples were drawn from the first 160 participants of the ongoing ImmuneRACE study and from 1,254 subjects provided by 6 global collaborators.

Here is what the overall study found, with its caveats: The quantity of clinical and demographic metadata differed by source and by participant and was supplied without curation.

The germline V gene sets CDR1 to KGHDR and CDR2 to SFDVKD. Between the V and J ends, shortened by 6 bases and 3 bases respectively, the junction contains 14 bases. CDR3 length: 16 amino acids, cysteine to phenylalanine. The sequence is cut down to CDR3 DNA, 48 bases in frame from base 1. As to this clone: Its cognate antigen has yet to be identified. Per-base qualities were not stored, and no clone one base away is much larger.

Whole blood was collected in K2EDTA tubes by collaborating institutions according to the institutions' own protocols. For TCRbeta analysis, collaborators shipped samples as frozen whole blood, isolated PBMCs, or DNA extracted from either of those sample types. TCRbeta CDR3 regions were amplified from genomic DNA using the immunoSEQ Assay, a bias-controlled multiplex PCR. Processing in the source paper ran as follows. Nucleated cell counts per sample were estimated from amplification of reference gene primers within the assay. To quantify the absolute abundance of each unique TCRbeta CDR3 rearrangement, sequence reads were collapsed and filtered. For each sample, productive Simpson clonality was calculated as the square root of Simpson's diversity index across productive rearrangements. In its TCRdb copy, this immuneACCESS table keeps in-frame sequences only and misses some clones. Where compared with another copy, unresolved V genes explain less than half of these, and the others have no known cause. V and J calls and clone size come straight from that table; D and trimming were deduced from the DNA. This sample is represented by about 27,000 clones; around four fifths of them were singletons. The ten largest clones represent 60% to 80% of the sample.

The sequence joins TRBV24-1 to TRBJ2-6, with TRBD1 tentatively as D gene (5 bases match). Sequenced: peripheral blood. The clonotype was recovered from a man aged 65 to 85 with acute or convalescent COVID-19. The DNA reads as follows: TGTGCCACCAGTCCTTCCGCAGGGCATGGGGCCAACGTCCTGACTTTC. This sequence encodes CATSPSAGHGANVLTF.